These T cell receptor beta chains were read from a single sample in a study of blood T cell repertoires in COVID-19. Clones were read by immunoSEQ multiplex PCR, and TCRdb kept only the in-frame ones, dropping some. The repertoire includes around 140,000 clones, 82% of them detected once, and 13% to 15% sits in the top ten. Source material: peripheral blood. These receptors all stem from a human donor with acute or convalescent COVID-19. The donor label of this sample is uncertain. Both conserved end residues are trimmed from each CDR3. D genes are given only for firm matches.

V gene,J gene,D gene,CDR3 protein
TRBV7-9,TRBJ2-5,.,ASNLQGSWETQY
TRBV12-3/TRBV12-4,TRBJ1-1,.,ASTIREYTEAF
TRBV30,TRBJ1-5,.,AWSPAPGSNQPQH
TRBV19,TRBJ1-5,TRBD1,ASRLTGAGQPQH
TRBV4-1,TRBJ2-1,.,ASSRTASSYNEQF
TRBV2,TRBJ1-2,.,ASSEQLWGGGDGYT
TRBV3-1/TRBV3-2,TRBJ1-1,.,ASSNGRGSEAF
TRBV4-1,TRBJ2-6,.,ASSQDLEGTGANVLT
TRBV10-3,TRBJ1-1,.,AISPQTMNTEAF
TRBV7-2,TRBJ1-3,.,ASSPAGSSGNTIY
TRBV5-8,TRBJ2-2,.,ASSARVTGTGELF
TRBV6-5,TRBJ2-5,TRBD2,ASSYSRGGLGETQY
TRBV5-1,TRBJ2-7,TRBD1,ASSDPGTGSPVQY
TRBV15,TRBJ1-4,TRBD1,ATSRDQGATNEKLF